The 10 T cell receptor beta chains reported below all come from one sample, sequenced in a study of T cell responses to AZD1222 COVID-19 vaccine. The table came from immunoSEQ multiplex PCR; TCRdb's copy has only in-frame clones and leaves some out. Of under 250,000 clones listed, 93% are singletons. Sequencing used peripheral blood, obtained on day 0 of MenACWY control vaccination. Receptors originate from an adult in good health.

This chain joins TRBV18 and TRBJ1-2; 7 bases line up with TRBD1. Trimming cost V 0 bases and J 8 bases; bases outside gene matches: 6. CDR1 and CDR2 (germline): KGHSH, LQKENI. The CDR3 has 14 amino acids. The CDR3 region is CASSPPEGAGGYTF. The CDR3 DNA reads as TGTGCCAGCTCACCACCGGAGGGGGCAGGGGGCTACACCTTC.

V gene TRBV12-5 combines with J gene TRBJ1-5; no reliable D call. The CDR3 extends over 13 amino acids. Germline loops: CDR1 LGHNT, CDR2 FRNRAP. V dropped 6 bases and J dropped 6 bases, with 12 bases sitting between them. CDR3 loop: CASGLLGSQPQHF. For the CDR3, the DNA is TGTGCTAGTGGCCTTTTAGGGAGTCAGCCCCAGCATTTT.

The CDR3 sequence is CANHRQAIDGYTF. The CDR3 DNA is TGTGCCAACCACCGACAGGCCATAGATGGCTACACCTTC. The chain combines TRBV2 with TRBJ1-2; D is possibly TRBD1 (6 bases). Germline V gene sequence: CDR1 SNHLY, CDR2 FYNNEI. The CDR3 has 13 amino acids. V was shortened by 10 bases and J by 6 bases, with 18 bases between the two germline ends.

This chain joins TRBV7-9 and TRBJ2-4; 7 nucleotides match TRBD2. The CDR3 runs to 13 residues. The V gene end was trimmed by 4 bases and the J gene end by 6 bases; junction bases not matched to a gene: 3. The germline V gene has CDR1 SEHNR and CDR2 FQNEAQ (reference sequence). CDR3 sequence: CASSSGLTNIQYF. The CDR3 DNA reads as TGTGCCAGCAGCTCGGGACTAACAAACATTCAGTACTTC.

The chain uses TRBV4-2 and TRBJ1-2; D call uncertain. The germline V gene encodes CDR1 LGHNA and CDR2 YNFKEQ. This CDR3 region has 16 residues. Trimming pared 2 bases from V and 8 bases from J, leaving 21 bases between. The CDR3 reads CASSQRASEGSYGYTF. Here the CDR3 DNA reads TGTGCCAGCAGCCAAAGGGCGTCGGAGGGCTCCTACGGCTACACCTTC.

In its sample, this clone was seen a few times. This chain's CDR3 is CASSQTGVWGSPLHF. The CDR3 bases are TGTGCCAGCAGTCAAACGGGAGTTTGGGGTTCACCCCTCCACTTT. The chain links TRBV25-1 to TRBJ1-6, with unresolved D. Trimming pared 5 bases from V and 9 bases from J, leaving 17 bases between. The CDR3 contains 15 residues. Germline V gene sequence: CDR1 MGHDK, CDR2 SYGVNS.

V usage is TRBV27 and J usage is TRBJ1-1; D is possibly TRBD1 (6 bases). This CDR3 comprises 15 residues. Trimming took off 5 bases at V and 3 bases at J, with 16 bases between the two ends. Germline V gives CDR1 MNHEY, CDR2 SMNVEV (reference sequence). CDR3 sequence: CASSPWSDRHTEAFF. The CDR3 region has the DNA TGTGCCAGCAGTCCCTGGTCGGACAGACACACTGAAGCTTTCTTT.

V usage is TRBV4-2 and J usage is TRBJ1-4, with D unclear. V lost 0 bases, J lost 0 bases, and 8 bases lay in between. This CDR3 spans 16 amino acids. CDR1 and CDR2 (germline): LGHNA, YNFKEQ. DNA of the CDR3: TGTGCCAGCAGCCAAGAGCCTGCTCCAACTAATGAAAAACTGTTTTTT. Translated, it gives CASSQEPAPTNEKLFF.

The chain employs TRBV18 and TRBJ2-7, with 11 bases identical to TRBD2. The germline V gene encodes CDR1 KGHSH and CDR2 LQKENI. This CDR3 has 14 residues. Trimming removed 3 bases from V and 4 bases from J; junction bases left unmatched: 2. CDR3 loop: CASSPGLAEYEQYF. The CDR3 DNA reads TGTGCCAGCTCACCGGGACTAGCGGAGTACGAGCAGTACTTC.

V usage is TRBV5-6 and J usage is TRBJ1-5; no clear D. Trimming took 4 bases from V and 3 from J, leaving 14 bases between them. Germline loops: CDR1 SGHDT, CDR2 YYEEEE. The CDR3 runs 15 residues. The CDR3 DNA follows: TGTGCCAGCAGCCCCTCGGGTGGGATCAATCAGCCCCAGCATTTT. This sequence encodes CASSPSGGINQPQHF.